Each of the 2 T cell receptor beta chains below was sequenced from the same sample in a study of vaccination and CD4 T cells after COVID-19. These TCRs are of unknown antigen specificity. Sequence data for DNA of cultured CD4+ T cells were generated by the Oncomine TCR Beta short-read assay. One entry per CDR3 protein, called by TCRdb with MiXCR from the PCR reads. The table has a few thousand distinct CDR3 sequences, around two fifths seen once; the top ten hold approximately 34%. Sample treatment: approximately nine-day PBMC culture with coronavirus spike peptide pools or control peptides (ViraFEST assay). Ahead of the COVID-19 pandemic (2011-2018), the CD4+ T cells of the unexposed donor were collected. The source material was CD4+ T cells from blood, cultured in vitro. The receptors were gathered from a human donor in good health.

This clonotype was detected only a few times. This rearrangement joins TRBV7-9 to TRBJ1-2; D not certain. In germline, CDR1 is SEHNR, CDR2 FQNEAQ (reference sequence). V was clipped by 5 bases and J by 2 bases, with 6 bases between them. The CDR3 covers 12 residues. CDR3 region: CASSARNYGYTF. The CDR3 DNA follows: TGTGCCAGCAGCGCCCGCAACTATGGCTACACCTTC. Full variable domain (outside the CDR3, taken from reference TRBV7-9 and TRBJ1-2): DTGVSQNPRHKITKRGQNVTFRCDPISEHNRLYWYRQTLGQGPEFLTYFQNEAQLEKSRLLSDRFSAERPKGSFSTLEIQRTEQGDSAMYLCASSARNYGYTFGSGTRLTVV.

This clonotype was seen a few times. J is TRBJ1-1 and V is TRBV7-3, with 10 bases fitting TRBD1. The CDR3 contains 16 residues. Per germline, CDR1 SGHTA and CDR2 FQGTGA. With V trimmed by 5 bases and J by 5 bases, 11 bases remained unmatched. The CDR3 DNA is TGTGCCAGCAGCCCCGGGACAGGGGCCAGGCGGACTGAAGCTTTCTTT. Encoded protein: CASSPGTGARRTEAFF.